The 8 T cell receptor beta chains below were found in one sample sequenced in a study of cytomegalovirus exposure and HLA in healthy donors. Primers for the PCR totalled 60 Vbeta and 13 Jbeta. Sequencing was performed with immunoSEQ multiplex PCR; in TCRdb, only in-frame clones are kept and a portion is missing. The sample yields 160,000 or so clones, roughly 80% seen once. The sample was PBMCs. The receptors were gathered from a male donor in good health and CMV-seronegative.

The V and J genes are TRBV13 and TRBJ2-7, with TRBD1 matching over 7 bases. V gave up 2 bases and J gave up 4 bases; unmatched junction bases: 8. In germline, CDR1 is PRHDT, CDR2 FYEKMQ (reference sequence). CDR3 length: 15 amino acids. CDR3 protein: CASSLSGQVVYEQYF. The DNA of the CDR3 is TGTGCCAGCAGCTTATCCGGACAGGTGGTTTACGAGCAGTACTTC.

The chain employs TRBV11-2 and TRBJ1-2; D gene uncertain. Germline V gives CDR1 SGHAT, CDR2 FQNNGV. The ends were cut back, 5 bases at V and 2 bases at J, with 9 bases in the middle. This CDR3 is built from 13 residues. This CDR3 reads CASSLEVNYGYTF. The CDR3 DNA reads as TGTGCCAGCAGCCTGGAGGTGAACTATGGCTACACCTTC.

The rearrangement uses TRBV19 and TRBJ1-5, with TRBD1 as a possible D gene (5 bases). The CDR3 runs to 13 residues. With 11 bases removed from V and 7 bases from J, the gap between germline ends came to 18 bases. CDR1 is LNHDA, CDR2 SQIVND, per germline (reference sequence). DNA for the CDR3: TGTGCCGGCGGGGAAAGGGGAGACCAGCCCCAGCATTTT. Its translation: CAGGERGDQPQHF.

The CDR3 protein is CASTTGRDRESPLHF. The CDR3 nucleotides read TGCGCCAGCACTACCGGTCGGGACAGGGAGTCACCCCTCCACTTT. The chain uses TRBV10-1 and TRBJ1-6; 9 bases align to TRBD1. The CDR3 runs to 15 residues. V gave up 7 bases and J gave up 10 bases; unmatched junction bases: 11. Germline lookup yields CDR1 WNHNN and CDR2 SYGVQD (reference sequence).

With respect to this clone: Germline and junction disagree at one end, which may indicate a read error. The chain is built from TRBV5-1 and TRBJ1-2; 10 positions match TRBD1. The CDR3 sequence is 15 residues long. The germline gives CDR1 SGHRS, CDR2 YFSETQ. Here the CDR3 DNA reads TGCGTCAGCAGCTTGGGGGGACAGGGGAACTATGGCTACACCTTC. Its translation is CVSSLGGQGNYGYTF. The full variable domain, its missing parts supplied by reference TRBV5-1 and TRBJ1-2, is KAGVTQTPRYLIKTRGQQVTLSCSPISGHRSVSWYQQTPGQGLQFLFEYFSETQRNKGNFPGRFSGRQFSNSRSEMNVSTLELGDSALYLCVSSLGGQGNYGYTFGSGTRLTVV.

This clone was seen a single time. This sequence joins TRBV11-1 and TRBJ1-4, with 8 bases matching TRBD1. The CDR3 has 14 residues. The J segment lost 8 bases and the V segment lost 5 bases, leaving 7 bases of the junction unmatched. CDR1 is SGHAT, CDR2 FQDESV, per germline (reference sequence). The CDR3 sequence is CASSPGQGEEKLFF. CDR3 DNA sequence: TGTGCCAGCAGCCCCGGACAGGGTGAGGAAAAACTGTTTTTT.

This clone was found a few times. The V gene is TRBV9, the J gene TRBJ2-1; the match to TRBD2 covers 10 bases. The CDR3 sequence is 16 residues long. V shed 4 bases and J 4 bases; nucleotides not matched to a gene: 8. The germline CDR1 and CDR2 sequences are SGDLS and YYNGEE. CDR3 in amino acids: CASSPGASGGYNEQFF. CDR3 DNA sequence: TGTGCCAGCAGCCCGGGGGCTAGCGGGGGTTACAATGAGCAGTTCTTC.

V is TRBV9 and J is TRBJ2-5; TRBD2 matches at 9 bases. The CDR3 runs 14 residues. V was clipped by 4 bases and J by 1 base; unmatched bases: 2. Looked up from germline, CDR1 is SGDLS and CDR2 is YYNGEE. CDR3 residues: CASSTGLAQETQYF. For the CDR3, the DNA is TGTGCCAGCAGCACGGGACTAGCCCAAGAGACCCAGTACTTC.